The 24 T cell receptor beta chains presented below share a single source sample, sequenced in a study of regulatory T cells in long-lasting Graves disease. Through Arm-PCR of CDR3 regions and iRepertoire HTBI primers, TCR beta libraries were built. TCRdb reprocessed the multiplex PCR reads with MiXCR, giving one entry per CDR3 protein. The profile covers some 470,000 distinct CDR3 sequences, with roughly 21% appearing a single time and 6.5% to 9% taken by the ten largest. The time point is: persistent/refractory GD, antithyroid drugs over 5 years with positive TRAb. Scientists built the TCR library using RNA that was extracted from PBMCs. The sequencing here drew on peripheral blood mononuclear cells (PBMCs), taken when the disease was refractory, from a patient treated with antithyroid drugs. The receptors here all came from a female donor with Graves disease.

This chain links TRBV4-1 with TRBJ2-4; unclear D gene. V was clipped by 1 base and J by 0 bases, with 13 bases between them. This CDR3 contains 17 residues. CDR1 MGHRA and CDR2 YSYEKL come from the germline V gene. The CDR3 loop is CASSQVTATKAKNIQYF. The CDR3, as DNA: TGCGCCAGCAGCCAAGTTACCGCGACAAAAGCCAAAAACATTCAGTACTTC.

V gene TRBV29-1 combines with J gene TRBJ2-7; no firm D call. Germline CDR1 is SQVTM and CDR2 is ANQGSEA. The ends were cut back, 4 bases at V and 2 bases at J, with 3 bases in the middle. The CDR3 has 10 residues. The CDR3 region is CSVGPYEQYF. The CDR3 region has the DNA TGCAGCGTTGGGCCCTACGAGCAGTACTTC.

The V gene is TRBV6-1, the J gene TRBJ1-1; D is ambiguous. Germline V gene lookup returns CDR1 MNHNS and CDR2 SASEGT. The ends were cut back, 3 bases at V and 8 bases at J, with 10 bases in the middle. CDR3 length: 12 amino acids. DNA for the CDR3: TGTGCCAGCAGTGAGGACCGAACCGAAGCTTTCTTT. It encodes CASSEDRTEAFF.

The sample holds a few counts of this clonotype. The chain carries TRBV24-1 and TRBJ2-2; D call uncertain. The CDR3 has 13 amino acids. Germline V gene sequence: CDR1 KGHDR, CDR2 SFDVKD. Deletions cut 0 bases from V and 6 bases from J, with 4 bases between. As DNA, the CDR3 is TGTGCCACCAGTGATTTGTATCCCGGGGAGCTGTTTTTT. Residues: CATSDLYPGELFF.

This clonotype was seen only a few times. This chain uses TRBV19 with TRBJ1-2, with 12 bases aligning to TRBD1. V was clipped by 5 bases and J by 4 bases; unmatched bases: 11. CDR1 and CDR2 from the germline V gene are LNHDA and SQIVND (reference sequence). The CDR3 spans 17 residues. This chain's CDR3 is CASSQAGTGGDPYGYTF. The CDR3, as DNA: TGTGCCAGTAGTCAGGCCGGGACAGGGGGCGATCCCTATGGCTACACCTTC. Full variable domain (outside the CDR3, taken from reference TRBV19 and TRBJ1-2): DGGITQSPKYLFRKEGQNVTLSCEQNLNHDAMYWYRQDPGQGLRLIYYSQIVNDFQKGDIAEGYSVSREKKESFPLTVTSAQKNPTAFYLCASSQAGTGGDPYGYTFGSGTRLTVV.

This clonotype came up once. This sequence joins TRBV4-3 and TRBJ1-1, with a tentative D call TRBD1 (5 bases). The CDR3 runs 14 residues. CDR1 and CDR2 (germline): LGHNA, YSLEER. The V gene lost 1 base and the J gene lost 4 bases, with 10 bases spanning the gap. The CDR3 loop reads CASSQGGLGTEAFF. Here the CDR3 DNA reads TGCGCCAGCAGCCAAGGGGGCTTGGGCACTGAAGCTTTCTTT.

The rearrangement links TRBV29-1 to TRBJ1-5; D possibly corresponds to TRBD1 (6 bases). Germline CDR1 and CDR2: SQVTM and ANQGSEA. The CDR3 runs to 14 residues. V gave up 4 bases and J gave up 6 bases, with 16 bases separating them. The CDR3 DNA sequence: TGCAGCGTTGCTATGGGGGCTGTCGGTCAGCCCCAGCATTTT. This gives the protein CSVAMGAVGQPQHF.

V and J are TRBV20-1 and TRBJ1-1, with D possibly matching TRBD1 (5 bases). Trimming removed 1 base at V and 1 base at J, with 10 bases between. CDR1 and CDR2 from the germline V gene are DFQATT and SNEGSKA (reference sequence). This CDR3 has 14 residues. CDR3 region: CSARAAGPNTEAFF. Written as DNA, the CDR3 is TGCAGTGCTAGAGCTGCAGGGCCGAACACTGAAGCTTTCTTT.

As for this clonotype: Mismatch with germline at one junction end may stem from a read error. The V gene is TRBV5-6, the J gene TRBJ1-5, with 7 bases matching TRBD1. Germline CDR1 reads SGHDT; CDR2 reads YYEEEE. The CDR3 consists of 13 residues. The CDR3 loop reads CAGSGGTDQPQHF. For the CDR3, the DNA is TGTGCCGGCAGCGGTGGGACAGATCAGCCCCAGCATTTT.

This clonotype was observed at least ten times. The J gene is TRBJ1-5, the V gene TRBV28; possible D gene TRBD1, 5 bases. The germline V gene has CDR1 MDHEN and CDR2 SYDVKM. CDR3 size: 12 residues. Trimming cost V 7 bases and J 6 bases, with 10 bases left between them. The DNA for the CDR3 is TGTGCCAGCACCGCTGGGGGTCAGCCCCAGCATTTT. As protein: CASTAGGQPQHF.

The rearrangement links TRBV6-1 to TRBJ1-1, with D tentatively TRBD1 (6 bases). The V gene's germline CDR1 is MNHNS and CDR2 SASEGT. This CDR3 is built from 14 residues. V lost 5 bases, J lost 1 base, and 11 bases lay in between. The CDR3 protein is CASSRQETNTEAFF. DNA of the CDR3: TGTGCCAGCAGTAGACAGGAGACGAACACTGAAGCTTTCTTT.

This clonotype was picked up one time. The germline gene is not matched at one end of the junction; a read error may be the cause. CDR3 in DNA: TGTGCCTGGAGTGGGGACAGTACATTCCCACAAGCTTCCTTT. Its translation is CAWSGDSTFPQASF. The rearrangement links TRBV30 to TRBJ1-1; 7 nucleotides align to TRBD1. The CDR3 runs to 14 residues. In germline, CDR1 is GTSNPN, CDR2 SVGIG (reference sequence).

The chain has TRBV14 and TRBJ1-5; D is uncertain. Per the germline V gene, CDR1 is SGHDN and CDR2 is FVKESK. CDR3 size: 14 residues. Trimming stripped 4 bases from V and 10 bases from J, with 17 bases between. The CDR3: CASSPPGSIYPQHF. The CDR3, as DNA: TGTGCCAGCAGCCCCCCGGGTTCAATTTATCCCCAGCATTTT.

V is TRBV5-4 and J is TRBJ2-2; D is possibly TRBD2 (5 bases). The CDR3 sequence is 15 residues long. In germline, CDR1 is SGHNT, CDR2 YYREEE (reference sequence). Trimming removed 6 bases from V and 1 base from J, with 13 bases in between. Here the CDR3 DNA reads TGTGCCAGCACCTCTTCTGGGAGGAACACCGGGGAGCTGTTTTTT. Its translation is CASTSSGRNTGELFF.

This clonotype was picked up many times. The chain joins TRBV24-1 to TRBJ1-2; TRBD1 matches 7 bases. J gave up 4 bases and V 2 bases, and 9 bases lay outside the gene matches. CDR1 is KGHDR, CDR2 SFDVKD, per germline. The CDR3 extends over 16 amino acids. For the CDR3, the DNA is TGTGCCACCAGTGATTCGAGCCGGGACAGCTTCTATGGCTACACCTTC. Its protein product is CATSDSSRDSFYGYTF.

This clonotype has at least ten counts. This chain uses TRBV6-2 or TRBV6-3 with TRBJ1-3; no firm D call. From germline, CDR1 is MNHEY and CDR2 SVGEGT. This CDR3 has 16 amino acids. The V end was cut by 0 bases, the J end by 0 bases, with 9 bases between. In DNA, the CDR3 is TGTGCCAGCAGTTACTCGATGGATCCCTCTGGAAACACCATATATTTT. Residues: CASSYSMDPSGNTIYF.

This clonotype was found many times. As DNA, the CDR3 is TGTGCCAGCCGACTGGAATTCTCTGAAGCTTTCTTT. The encoded protein is CASRLEFSEAFF. The chain employs TRBV6-1 and TRBJ1-1, with no clear D. Germline V lookup: CDR1 MNHNS, CDR2 SASEGT. The CDR3 has 12 amino acids. Trimming shortened V by 8 bases and J by 6 bases, and 13 bases separated the two germline ends.

This sequence joins TRBV13 and TRBJ1-1, with 9 bases fitting TRBD1. This CDR3 comprises 16 residues. The V gene end was trimmed by 4 bases and the J gene end by 3 bases; junction bases not matched to a gene: 9. CDR1 and CDR2 (germline): PRHDT, FYEKMQ (reference sequence). For the CDR3, the DNA is TGTGCCAGCAGCTCTCGGGACAGGGATGGGGACACTGAAGCTTTCTTT. This codes for CASSSRDRDGDTEAFF.

This clonotype was recorded many times. This chain connects TRBV28 to TRBJ2-7; D unresolved. V shed 8 bases and J shed 5 bases, with 10 bases lying between them. There are 11 residues in the CDR3. Germline values: CDR1 MDHEN, CDR2 SYDVKM. This CDR3 reads CASSPRNEQYF. CDR3 in DNA: TGTGCCAGCTCCCCCCGGAACGAGCAGTACTTC.

This clonotype has ten or more counts. The J gene is TRBJ1-1, the V gene TRBV7-2; the match to TRBD1 covers 7 bases. This CDR3 is built from 14 residues. Losses at the gene ends were 6 bases for V and 5 bases for J; bases not matched to a gene: 9. Per germline, CDR1 SGHTA and CDR2 FQGNSA. The CDR3 bases are TGTGCCAGCAGATTCAAACAGGGGTTAACTGAAGCTTTCTTT. Amino acids: CASRFKQGLTEAFF.

J is TRBJ2-2 and V is TRBV3-1; no firm D call. The V and J ends lost 4 bases and 11 bases respectively, with 11 bases between them. From germline, CDR1 is LGHDT and CDR2 YNNKEL (reference sequence). CDR3 length equals 12 residues. DNA for the CDR3: TGTGCCAGCAGCCGCGTGGGTCGAGAGCTGTTTTTT. This sequence encodes CASSRVGRELFF.

The V call is TRBV2, the J call TRBJ2-3; 13 bases fit TRBD2. CDR1 is SNHLY, CDR2 FYNNEI, per germline. The CDR3 contains 15 residues. Trimming cost V 4 bases and J 4 bases; bases outside gene matches: 2. Here the CDR3 reads CASSVGLAGADTQYF. Here the CDR3 DNA reads TGTGCCAGCAGTGTTGGACTAGCGGGAGCAGATACGCAGTATTTT.

This chain joins TRBV3-1 and TRBJ1-2, with D perhaps matching TRBD1 (5 bases). This CDR3 contains 15 residues. Trimming removed 1 base at V and 2 bases at J, with 11 bases between. Germline V lookup: CDR1 LGHDT, CDR2 YNNKEL (reference sequence). CDR3 residues: CASSQGGPSNYGYTF. CDR3 DNA: TGTGCCAGCAGCCAAGGGGGACCCTCGAACTATGGCTACACCTTC.

The chain recombines TRBV4-3 with TRBJ2-7; the D gene is possibly TRBD1 (6 bases). The CDR3 contains 16 residues. Germline V CDR1 and CDR2: LGHNA, YSLEER. The V end was cut by 4 bases, the J end by 2 bases, with 18 bases between. CDR3 amino acids: CASSRELRTDTYEQYF. CDR3 DNA sequence: TGCGCCAGCAGCCGAGAACTACGGACAGATACCTACGAGCAGTACTTC.